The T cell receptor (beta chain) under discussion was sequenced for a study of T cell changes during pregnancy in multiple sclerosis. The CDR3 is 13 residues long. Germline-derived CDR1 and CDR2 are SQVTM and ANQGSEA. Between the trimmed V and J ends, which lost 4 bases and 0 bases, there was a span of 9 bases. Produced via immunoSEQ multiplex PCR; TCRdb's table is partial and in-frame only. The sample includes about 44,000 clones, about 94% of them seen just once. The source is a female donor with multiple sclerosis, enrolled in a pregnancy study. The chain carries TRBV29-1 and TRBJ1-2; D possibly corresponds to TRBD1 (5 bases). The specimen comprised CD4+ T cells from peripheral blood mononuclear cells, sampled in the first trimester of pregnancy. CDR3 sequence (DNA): TGCAGCGTTGTTGGGGCTACTAACTATGGCTACACCTTC. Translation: CSVVGATNYGYTF.